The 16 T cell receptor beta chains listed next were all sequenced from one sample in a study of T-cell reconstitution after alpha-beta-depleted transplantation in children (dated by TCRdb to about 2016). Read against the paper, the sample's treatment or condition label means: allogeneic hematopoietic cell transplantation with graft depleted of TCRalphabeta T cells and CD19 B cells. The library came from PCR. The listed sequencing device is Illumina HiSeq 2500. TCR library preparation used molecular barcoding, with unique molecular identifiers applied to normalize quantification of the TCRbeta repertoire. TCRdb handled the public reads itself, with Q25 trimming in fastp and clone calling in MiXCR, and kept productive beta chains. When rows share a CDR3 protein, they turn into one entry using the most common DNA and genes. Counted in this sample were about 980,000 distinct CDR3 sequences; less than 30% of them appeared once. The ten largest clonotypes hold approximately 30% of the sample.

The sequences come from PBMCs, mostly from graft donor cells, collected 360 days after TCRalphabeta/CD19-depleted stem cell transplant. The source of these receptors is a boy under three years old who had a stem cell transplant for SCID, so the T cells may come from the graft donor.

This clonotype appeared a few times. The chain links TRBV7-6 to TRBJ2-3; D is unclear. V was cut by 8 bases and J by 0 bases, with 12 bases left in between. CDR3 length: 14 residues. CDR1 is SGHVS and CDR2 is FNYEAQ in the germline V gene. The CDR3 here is CASSRSPSTDTQYF. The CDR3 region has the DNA TGTGCCAGCTCACGTTCCCCTAGCACAGATACGCAGTATTTT.

CDR3 coding DNA: TGTGCCAGCAGCTTCGCGACAGGGCCCTATGGCTACACCTTC. Residues: CASSFATGPYGYTF. The chain employs TRBV12-3 or TRBV12-4 and TRBJ1-2; 7 bases match TRBD1. The CDR3 is made up of 14 amino acids. Trimming took 6 bases from V and 4 from J; bases not matched to a gene: 8.

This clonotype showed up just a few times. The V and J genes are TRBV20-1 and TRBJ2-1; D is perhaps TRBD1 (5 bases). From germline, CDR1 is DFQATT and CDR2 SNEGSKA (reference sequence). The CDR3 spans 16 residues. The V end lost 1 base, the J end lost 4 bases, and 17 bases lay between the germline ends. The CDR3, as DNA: TGCAGTGCTAGAGTTCGTGGGGCGAAGAAATACAATGAGCAGTTCTTC. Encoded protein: CSARVRGAKKYNEQFF.

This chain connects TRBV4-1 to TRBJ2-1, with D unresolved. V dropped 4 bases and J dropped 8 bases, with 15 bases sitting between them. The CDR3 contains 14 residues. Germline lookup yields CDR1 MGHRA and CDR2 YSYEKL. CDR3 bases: TGCGCCAGCAGCCCCCTACCCCTTTTGTATGAGCAGTTCTTC. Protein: CASSPLPLLYEQFF.

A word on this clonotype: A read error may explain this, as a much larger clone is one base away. In DNA, the CDR3 is TGTGCCAGCAGTGAAGCGGGCGAGCAGTACTTC. Its translation is CASSEAGEQYF. The V gene is TRBV25-1, the J gene TRBJ2-7; possibly TRBD2 for D (5 bases). V was clipped by 2 bases and J by 6 bases, with 5 bases between them. Germline V gene data show CDR1 as MGHDK and CDR2 as SYGVNS. This CDR3 is 11 amino acids long.

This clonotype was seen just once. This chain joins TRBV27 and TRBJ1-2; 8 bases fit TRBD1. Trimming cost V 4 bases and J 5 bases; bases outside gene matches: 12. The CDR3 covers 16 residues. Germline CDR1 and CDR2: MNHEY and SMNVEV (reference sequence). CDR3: CASSWDRMGSLYGYTF. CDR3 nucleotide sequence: TGTGCCAGCAGTTGGGACAGGATGGGTTCCCTTTATGGCTACACCTTC.

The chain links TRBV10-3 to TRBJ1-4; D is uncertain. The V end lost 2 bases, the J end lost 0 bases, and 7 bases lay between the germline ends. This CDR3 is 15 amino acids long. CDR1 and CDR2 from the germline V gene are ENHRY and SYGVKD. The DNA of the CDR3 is TGTGCCATCAGTGAGCGGCCTCCAACTAATGAAAAACTGTTTTTT. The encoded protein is CAISERPPTNEKLFF.

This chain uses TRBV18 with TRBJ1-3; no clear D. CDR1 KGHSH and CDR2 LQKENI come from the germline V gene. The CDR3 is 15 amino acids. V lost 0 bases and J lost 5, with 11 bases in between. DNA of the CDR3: TGTGCCAGCTCACCACCGATGGGTTTGAGAAACACCATATATTTT. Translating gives CASSPPMGLRNTIYF.

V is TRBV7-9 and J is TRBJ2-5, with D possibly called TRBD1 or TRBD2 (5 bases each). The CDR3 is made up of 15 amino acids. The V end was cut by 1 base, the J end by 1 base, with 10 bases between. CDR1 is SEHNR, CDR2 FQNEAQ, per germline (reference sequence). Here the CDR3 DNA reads TGTGCCAGCAGCTTAGGAACTAGGGGCCAAGAGACCCAGTACTTC. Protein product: CASSLGTRGQETQYF.

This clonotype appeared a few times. The CDR3 protein is CASRTGMHQPQHF. The CDR3 DNA reads TGTGCCAGCCGGACAGGGATGCATCAGCCCCAGCATTTT. V gene TRBV28 combines with J gene TRBJ1-5, with 8 positions matching TRBD1. The CDR3 runs to 13 residues. Germline CDR1 reads MDHEN; CDR2 reads SYDVKM. Trimming at V came to 8 bases and at J to 5 bases, leaving 5 bases not matched to a gene.

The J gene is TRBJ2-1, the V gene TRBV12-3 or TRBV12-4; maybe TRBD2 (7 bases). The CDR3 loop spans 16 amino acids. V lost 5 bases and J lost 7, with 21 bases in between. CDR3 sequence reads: CASSRPNARGGNEQFF. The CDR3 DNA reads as TGTGCCAGCAGTCGACCCAACGCTAGGGGGGGAAATGAGCAGTTCTTC.

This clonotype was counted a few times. CDR3 protein: CASRGHHSGANVLTF. As DNA, the CDR3 is TGTGCCAGCAGAGGGCACCACTCTGGGGCCAACGTCCTGACTTTC. J is TRBJ2-6 and V is TRBV6-1; no definite D call. Germline V gene sequence: CDR1 MNHNS, CDR2 SASEGT. Deletions cut 6 bases from V and 0 bases from J, with 9 bases between. The CDR3 loop spans 15 amino acids.

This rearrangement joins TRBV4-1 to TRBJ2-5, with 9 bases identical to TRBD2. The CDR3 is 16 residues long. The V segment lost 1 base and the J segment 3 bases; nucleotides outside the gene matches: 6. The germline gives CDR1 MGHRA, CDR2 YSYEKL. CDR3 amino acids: CASSQVSLAGKETQYF. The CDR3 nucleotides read TGCGCCAGCAGCCAAGTCTCCCTAGCGGGGAAAGAGACCCAGTACTTC.

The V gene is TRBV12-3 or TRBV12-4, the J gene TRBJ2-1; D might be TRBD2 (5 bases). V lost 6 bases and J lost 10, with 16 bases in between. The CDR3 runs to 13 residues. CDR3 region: CASSYLAVGEQFF. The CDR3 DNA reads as TGTGCCAGCAGCTACCTAGCTGTTGGGGAGCAGTTCTTC.

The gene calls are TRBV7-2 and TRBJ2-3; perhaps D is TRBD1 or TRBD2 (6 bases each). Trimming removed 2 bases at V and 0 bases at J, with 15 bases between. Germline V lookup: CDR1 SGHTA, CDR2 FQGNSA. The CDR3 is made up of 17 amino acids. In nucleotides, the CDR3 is TGTGCCAGCAGCTTAAGGGGTCGGGGGCTAAGCACAGATACGCAGTATTTT. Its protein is CASSLRGRGLSTDTQYF.

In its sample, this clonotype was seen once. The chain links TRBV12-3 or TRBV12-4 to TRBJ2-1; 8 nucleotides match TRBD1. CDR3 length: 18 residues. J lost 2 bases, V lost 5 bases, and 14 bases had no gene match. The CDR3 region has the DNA TGTGCCAGCAGTCGATGGACAGGGTCGGATGATGCCTACAATGAGCAGTTCTTC. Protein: CASSRWTGSDDAYNEQFF.